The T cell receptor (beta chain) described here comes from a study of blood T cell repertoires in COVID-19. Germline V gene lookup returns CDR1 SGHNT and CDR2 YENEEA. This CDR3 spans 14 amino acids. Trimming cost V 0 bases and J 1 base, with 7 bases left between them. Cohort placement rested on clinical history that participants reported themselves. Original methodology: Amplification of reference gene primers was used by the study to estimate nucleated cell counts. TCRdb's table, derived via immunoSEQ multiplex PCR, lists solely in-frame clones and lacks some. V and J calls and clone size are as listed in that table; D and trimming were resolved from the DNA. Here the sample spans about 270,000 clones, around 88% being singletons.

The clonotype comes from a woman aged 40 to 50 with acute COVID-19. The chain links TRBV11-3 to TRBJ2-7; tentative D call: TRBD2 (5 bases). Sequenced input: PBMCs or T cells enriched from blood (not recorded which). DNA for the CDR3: TGTGCCAGCAGCTTAGAAGGGAGATCCTACGAGCAGTACTTC. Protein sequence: CASSLEGRSYEQYF.